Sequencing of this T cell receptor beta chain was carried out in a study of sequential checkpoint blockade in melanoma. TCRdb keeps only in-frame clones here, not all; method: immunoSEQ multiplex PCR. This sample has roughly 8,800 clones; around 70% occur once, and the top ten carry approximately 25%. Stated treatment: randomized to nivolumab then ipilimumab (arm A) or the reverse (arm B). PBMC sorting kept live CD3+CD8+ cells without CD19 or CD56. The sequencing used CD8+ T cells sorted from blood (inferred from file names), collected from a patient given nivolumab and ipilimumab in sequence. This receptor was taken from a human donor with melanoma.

The CDR3 DNA follows: TGCGCCAGCAGCTTGGGACAGGGGGGTTCCTACGAGCAGTACTTC. It codes for CASSLGQGGSYEQYF. The rearrangement joins TRBV5-1 to TRBJ2-5; 9 bases agree with TRBD1. The DNA end is more similar to TRBJ2-7, so the J call may be wrong. Germline V gene data show CDR1 as SGHRS and CDR2 as YFSETQ. CDR3 length: 15 amino acids.